The subject of this entry is one T cell receptor (beta chain). Its antigen is undetermined. This specimen belongs to a study of cytomegalovirus exposure and HLA in healthy donors. Whole-study findings and limits: In the analysis, some V segments, TRBV6-2 and TRBV6-3 included, were excluded as indistinguishable. Analysis was carried out at a later point, and it linked a missense DCLRE1C variant to TCR beta V- and J-gene trimming.

In the PCR, 60 Vbeta and 13 Jbeta primers were used. Only in-frame clones appear in the TCRdb table, and some are missing; sequencing was by immunoSEQ multiplex PCR. The table shows about 150,000 clones, with over 80% occurring only once. V lost 6 bases, J lost 9 bases, and 20 bases lay in between. Germline V gives CDR1 MDHEN, CDR2 SYDVKM. This CDR3 spans 14 amino acids. Sample: PBMCs. The chain is built from TRBV28 and TRBJ1-1; a weak D match, TRBD1 (6 bases). This receptor was taken from a male donor in good health and CMV-seronegative. The CDR3, as DNA: TGTGCCAGCAGGCCTTCACCATTGGACAGCCAAGCTTTCTTT. Encoded protein: CASRPSPLDSQAFF.